This passage covers 5 T cell receptor beta chains from one sample sequenced in a study of blood T cell repertoires in COVID-19. Assay used: immunoSEQ multiplex PCR; TCRdb lists only in-frame clones, some missing. The sample includes tens of thousands of clones, about 80% seen only once; the top ten take about 19%. The sequencing sample was made of peripheral blood. The receptors originated from a human donor in a cohort sampled during active COVID-19.

J is TRBJ1-2 and V is TRBV18; D is possibly TRBD1 (5 bases). CDR1 and CDR2 from the germline V gene are KGHSH and LQKENI. There are 13 residues in the CDR3. The V gene lost 6 bases and the J gene lost 6 bases, with 14 bases spanning the gap. The CDR3 loop is CASSRRDFHGYTF. DNA for the CDR3: TGTGCCAGCTCCCGCCGGGACTTCCATGGCTACACCTTC.

This clone was seen a few times. V is TRBV4-1 and J is TRBJ1-2; 7 positions agree with TRBD1. CDR1 and CDR2 from the germline V gene are MGHRA and YSYEKL. The CDR3 totals 15 residues. After removal of 1 base from V and 6 bases from J, the junction contained 8 bases not matched to a gene. CDR3 residues: CASSQGRGLNNGYTF. The CDR3 DNA sequence: TGCGCCAGCAGCCAAGGAAGGGGGCTGAACAATGGCTACACCTTC.

The chain uses TRBV12-3 or TRBV12-4 and TRBJ1-2; 8 bases align to TRBD1. The CDR3 runs 13 residues. V lost 5 bases to trimming and J lost 8 bases; unmatched junction nucleotides: 7. CDR3 sequence: CASSTDRVGGYTF. The CDR3 DNA sequence: TGTGCCAGCAGTACGGACAGGGTGGGAGGCTACACCTTC.

This chain uses TRBV7-6 with TRBJ2-3; 11 bases align to TRBD2. This CDR3 is built from 15 residues. Germline lookup yields CDR1 SGHVS and CDR2 FNYEAQ. The V gene end was trimmed by 4 bases and the J gene end by 4 bases; junction bases not matched to a gene: 4. CDR3 sequence reads: CASSYSGGVADTQYF. The CDR3 DNA reads as TGTGCCAGCAGCTATAGCGGGGGGGTGGCAGATACGCAGTATTTT.

This chain joins TRBV5-4 and TRBJ1-1; TRBD1 is a possible D gene (5 bases). Trimming left V 1 base short and J 3 bases short, with 13 bases between. CDR3 length: 15 amino acids. Germline V gene sequence: CDR1 SGHNT, CDR2 YYREEE (reference sequence). The CDR3: CASSLRPGWDTEAFF. CDR3 in DNA: TGTGCCAGCAGCTTGCGGCCAGGGTGGGACACTGAAGCTTTCTTT.